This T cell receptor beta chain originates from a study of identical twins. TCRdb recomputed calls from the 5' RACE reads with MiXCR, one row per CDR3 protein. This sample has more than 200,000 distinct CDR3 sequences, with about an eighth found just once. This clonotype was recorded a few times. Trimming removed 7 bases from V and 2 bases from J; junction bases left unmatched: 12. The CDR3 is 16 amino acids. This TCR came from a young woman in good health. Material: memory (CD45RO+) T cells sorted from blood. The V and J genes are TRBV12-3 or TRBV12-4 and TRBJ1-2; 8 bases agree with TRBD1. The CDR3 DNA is TGTGCCAGCACCAGCCGGACAGGGAATTTCAACTATGGCTACACCTTC. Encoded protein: CASTSRTGNFNYGYTF.